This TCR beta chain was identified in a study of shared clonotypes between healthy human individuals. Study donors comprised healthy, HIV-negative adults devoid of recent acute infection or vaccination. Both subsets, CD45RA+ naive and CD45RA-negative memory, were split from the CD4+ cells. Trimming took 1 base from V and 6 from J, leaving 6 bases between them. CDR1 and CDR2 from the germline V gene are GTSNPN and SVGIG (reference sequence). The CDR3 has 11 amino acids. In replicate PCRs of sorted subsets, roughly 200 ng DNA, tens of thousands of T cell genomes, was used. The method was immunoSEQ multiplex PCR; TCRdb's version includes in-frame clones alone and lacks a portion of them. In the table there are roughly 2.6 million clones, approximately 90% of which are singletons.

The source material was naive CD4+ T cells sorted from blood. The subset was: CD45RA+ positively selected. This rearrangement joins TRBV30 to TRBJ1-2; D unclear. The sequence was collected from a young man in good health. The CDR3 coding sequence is TGTGCCTGGAGTGAGCGGGATGGCTACACCTTC. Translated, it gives CAWSERDGYTF.